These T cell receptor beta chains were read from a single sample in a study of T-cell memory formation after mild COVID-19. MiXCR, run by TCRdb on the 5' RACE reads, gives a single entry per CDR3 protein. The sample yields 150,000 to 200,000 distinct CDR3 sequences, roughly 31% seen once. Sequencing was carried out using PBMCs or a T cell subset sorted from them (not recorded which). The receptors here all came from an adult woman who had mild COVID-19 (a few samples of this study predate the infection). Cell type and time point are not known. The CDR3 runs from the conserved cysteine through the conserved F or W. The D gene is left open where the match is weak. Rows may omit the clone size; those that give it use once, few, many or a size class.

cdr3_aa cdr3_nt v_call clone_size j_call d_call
CASSQETGGIREQFF TGCGCCAGCAGCCAAGAAACGGGGGGAATAAGGGAGCAGTTCTTC TRBV4-1 many TRBJ2-1 TRBD2
CSARDTPWSGNTIYF TGCAGTGCTAGAGATACGCCTTGGTCTGGAAACACCATATATTTT TRBV20-1 . TRBJ1-3 .
CASSLQQGLAGELFF TGTGCCAGCAGCTTACAACAGGGCTTGGCCGGGGAGCTGTTTTTT TRBV7-2 . TRBJ2-2 .
CASSFPRETQYF TGTGCCAGCTCCTTCCCACGGGAGACCCAGTACTTC TRBV12-3/TRBV12-4 once TRBJ2-5 .
CASSLLAQGVREQYF TGTGCCAGCAGTTTATTGGCCCAGGGAGTTCGGGAGCAGTACTTC TRBV27 . TRBJ2-7 .
CSAGDSGSYNEQFF TGCAGTGCTGGTGATAGTGGTTCCTACAATGAGCAGTTCTTC TRBV20-1 few TRBJ2-1 .
CASSTQKGLAGARTGELFF TGTGCCAGTAGTACTCAGAAAGGACTAGCGGGAGCTCGCACCGGGGAGCTGTTTTTT TRBV19 . TRBJ2-2 TRBD2
CSARDGGGVRETQYF TGCAGTGCTAGAGATGGGGGGGGTGTAAGAGAGACCCAGTACTTC TRBV20-1 . TRBJ2-5 TRBD2
CASSYSTGGKETQYF TGTGCCAGCAGTTACTCGACGGGTGGGAAAGAGACCCAGTACTTC TRBV6-5 . TRBJ2-5 .
CASSFGPNNSPLHF TGTGCCAGCAGTTTCGGCCCAAATAATTCACCCCTCCACTTT TRBV12-3/TRBV12-4 few TRBJ1-6 .
CASGLASYNEQFF TGTGCCAGCGGGCTAGCGAGTTACAATGAGCAGTTCTTC TRBV25-1 few TRBJ2-1 .
CAWSVIQGRNTEAFF TGTGCCTGGAGTGTCATTCAGGGACGAAACACTGAAGCTTTCTTT TRBV30 few TRBJ1-1 .
CASSPTPSRRFF TGTGCCAGCAGCCCGACTCCCTCTAGAAGGTTCTTC TRBV3-1 . TRBJ2-1 .
CASSQSGLGFSEQFF TGCGCCAGCAGTCAATCGGGACTAGGTTTTAGTGAGCAGTTCTTC TRBV23-1 few TRBJ2-1 TRBD2
CASSGPRGGMRYNEQFF TGTGCCAGCAGTGGTCCCAGGGGGGGCATGAGATACAATGAGCAGTTCTTC TRBV2 few TRBJ2-1 .
CSARDPTYSYEQYF TGCAGTGCTAGAGACCCCACTTACTCCTACGAGCAGTACTTC TRBV20-1 once TRBJ2-7 .
CATSDLPGQGSTGELFF TGTGCCACCAGTGATCTCCCGGGACAGGGAAGCACCGGGGAGCTGTTTTTT TRBV24-1 . TRBJ2-2 TRBD1